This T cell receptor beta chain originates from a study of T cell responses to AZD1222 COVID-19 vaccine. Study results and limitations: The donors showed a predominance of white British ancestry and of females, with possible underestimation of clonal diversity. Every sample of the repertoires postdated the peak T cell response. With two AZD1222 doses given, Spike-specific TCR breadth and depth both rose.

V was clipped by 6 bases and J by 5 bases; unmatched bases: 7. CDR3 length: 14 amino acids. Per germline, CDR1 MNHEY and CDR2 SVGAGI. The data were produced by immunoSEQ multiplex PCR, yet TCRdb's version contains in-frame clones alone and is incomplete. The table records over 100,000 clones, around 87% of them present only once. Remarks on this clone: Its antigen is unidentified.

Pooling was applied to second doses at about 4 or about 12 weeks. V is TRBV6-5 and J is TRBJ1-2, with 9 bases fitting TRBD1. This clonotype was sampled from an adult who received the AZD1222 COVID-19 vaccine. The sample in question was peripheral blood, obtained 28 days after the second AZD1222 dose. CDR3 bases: TGTGCCAGCAGCCGATCGGGACAGGGATATGGCTACACCTTC. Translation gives CASSRSGQGYGYTF.